The 20 T cell receptor beta chains given below trace back to one sample, sequenced in a study of OX40 agonist ivuxolimab in advanced cancers. TCRdb keeps only in-frame clones here, not all; method: immunoSEQ multiplex PCR. Of roughly 70,000 clones detected, around four fifths appear once; the ten largest clones hold about 2.3%. Sample: CD4+ or CD8+ T cells sorted from blood, taken in a trial of the OX40 agonist ivuxolimab. These receptor sequences come from an adult with an advanced solid tumor such as melanoma, head and neck, liver or kidney cancer.

The chain has TRBV7-2 and TRBJ2-7; D gene uncertain. The CDR3 covers 13 residues. Trimming left V 5 bases short and J 2 bases short, with 10 bases between. Germline V gene lookup returns CDR1 SGHTA and CDR2 FQGNSA. The DNA for the CDR3 is TGTGCCAGCAGCATAGACCGGGCCTACGAGCAGTACTTC. Amino acids: CASSIDRAYEQYF.

As concerns this clone: A much larger clone lies one base from this, so it may be a read error. The CDR3 DNA is TGTGCCCGCAGGGAGGGGGGAGAAGCGAACACCGGGGAGCTGTTTTTT. Translating gives CARREGGEANTGELFF. The V and J genes are TRBV9 and TRBJ2-2, with a tentative D call TRBD2 (7 bases). CDR1 and CDR2 from the germline V gene are SGDLS and YYNGEE. This CDR3 has 16 amino acids.

The CDR3 bases are TGTGCCAGCAGCTTACTGCCACTTCATACCTACGAGCAGTACTTC. This codes for CASSLLPLHTYEQYF. The chain couples TRBV7-2 to TRBJ2-7; D not certain. Trimming took off 2 bases at V and 2 bases at J, with 13 bases between the two ends. This CDR3 contains 15 residues. Germline V gene data show CDR1 as SGHTA and CDR2 as FQGNSA. The complete variable domain, with remaining parts taken from reference TRBV7-2 and TRBJ2-7, reads GAGVSQSPSNKVTEKGKDVELRCDPISGHTALYWYRQSLGQGLEFLIYFQGNSAPDKSGLPSDRFSAERTGGSVSTLTIQRTQQEDSAVYLCASSLLPLHTYEQYFGPGTRLTVT.

The chain joins TRBV6-6 to TRBJ2-7, with D uncertain. V gave up 6 bases and J gave up 3 bases, with 9 bases separating them. The germline V gene has CDR1 MNHNY and CDR2 SVGAGI (reference sequence). This CDR3 has 12 amino acids. The CDR3 protein is CASRGSGYEQYF. The CDR3 bases are TGTGCCAGCAGGGGTTCAGGCTACGAGCAGTACTTC.

This clone was counted once. The rearrangement links TRBV7-2 to TRBJ2-2; 8 nucleotides agree with TRBD1. Germline lookup yields CDR1 SGHTA and CDR2 FQGNSA. After removal of 1 base from V and 1 base from J, the junction contained 2 bases not matched to a gene. The CDR3 length is 16 residues. DNA for the CDR3: TGTGCCAGCAGCTTAGAGGGGACAGGGAACACCGGGGAGCTGTTTTTT. It is translated as CASSLEGTGNTGELFF.

The chain employs TRBV5-7 and TRBJ1-1; the match to TRBD1 covers 9 bases. TRBV5-7 carries the ORF label, with uncertain function. The CDR3 is made up of 13 amino acids. The junction had 5 bases not matched to a gene; V was cut back by 2 bases and J by 9 bases. The CDR3 DNA sequence: TGTGCCAGCAGCTTCGACAGGGGGGGGAAAGCTTTCTTT. Translated, it gives CASSFDRGGKAFF.

The J gene is TRBJ1-1, the V gene TRBV5-6, with D unresolved. Germline-derived CDR1 and CDR2 are SGHDT and YYEEEE. The CDR3 totals 11 residues. V was trimmed by 1 base and J by 2 bases, leaving 0 bases between them. The CDR3 is CASSLNTEAFF. DNA for the CDR3: TGTGCCAGCAGCTTGAACACTGAAGCTTTCTTT.

The chain recombines TRBV10-3 with TRBJ2-4; 7 bases fit TRBD1. Germline lookup yields CDR1 ENHRY and CDR2 SYGVKD. The ends lost 3 bases at V and 6 bases at J; junction bases unmatched: 8. This CDR3 has 15 residues. The CDR3 here is CAISDPTGMVNIQYF. For the CDR3, the DNA is TGTGCCATCAGTGACCCGACAGGGATGGTAAACATTCAGTACTTC.

The rearrangement uses TRBV11-1 and TRBJ2-3; D unclear. CDR1 is SGHAT, CDR2 FQDESV, per germline (reference sequence). This CDR3 comprises 13 residues. V lost 7 bases and J lost 1, with 9 bases in between. This chain's CDR3 is CASNVVGTDTQYF. The CDR3 coding sequence is TGTGCCAGCAACGTGGTGGGCACAGATACGCAGTATTTT.

The rearrangement joins TRBV10-3 to TRBJ1-2; TRBD1 might be the D (5 bases). This CDR3 has 14 amino acids. CDR1 and CDR2 from the germline V gene are ENHRY and SYGVKD. The V gene lost 0 bases and the J gene lost 6 bases, with 11 bases spanning the gap. The CDR3 nucleotides are TGTGCCATCAGTGAGTCGGCAGTCAGGGATGGCTACACCTTC. Amino acid sequence: CAISESAVRDGYTF.

This clone came up once. The CDR3 region has the DNA TGTGCCATCAGTGAGGCCGCAGTCCATGAAGCTTTCTTT. It encodes CAISEAAVHEAFF. The chain links TRBV10-3 to TRBJ1-1; no firm D call. V lost 2 bases and J 7 bases, leaving 11 bases between the germline ends. The CDR3 consists of 13 residues. The germline V gene encodes CDR1 ENHRY and CDR2 SYGVKD.

The V and J genes are TRBV4-3 and TRBJ1-2; D unclear. Germline V lookup: CDR1 LGHNA, CDR2 YSLEER. The CDR3 has 14 residues. Between the trimmed V and J ends, which lost 1 base and 2 bases, there was a span of 8 bases. CDR3 in DNA: TGCGCCAGCAGCCAAGCAATCAGGAACTATGGCTACACCTTC. It yields the protein CASSQAIRNYGYTF.

The J gene is TRBJ2-3, the V gene TRBV10-3, with 8 bases matching TRBD2. Germline V gene sequence: CDR1 ENHRY, CDR2 SYGVKD. The CDR3 runs 15 residues. Losses at the gene ends were 10 bases for V and 4 bases for J; bases not matched to a gene: 13. CDR3 sequence: CASSQRGSPPDTQYF. Here the CDR3 DNA reads TGTGCCAGCTCACAGCGGGGGAGCCCACCAGATACGCAGTATTTT.

The CDR3 coding sequence is TGTGCCAGCAGCGCTCCGGGACAACCCTTCACCGGGGAGCTGTTTTTT. This encodes CASSAPGQPFTGELFF. This chain links TRBV9 with TRBJ2-2; TRBD1 might be the D (6 bases). V lost 3 bases, J lost 4 bases, and 16 bases lay in between. This CDR3 has 16 amino acids. The germline V gene encodes CDR1 SGDLS and CDR2 YYNGEE. Drawing the rest from reference TRBV9 and TRBJ2-2, the complete variable domain is DSGVTQTPKHLITATGQRVTLRCSPRSGDLSVYWYQQSLDQGLQFLIQYYNGEERAKGNILERFSAQQFPDLHSELNLSSLELGDSALYFCASSAPGQPFTGELFFGEGSRLTVL.

The chain carries TRBV7-2 and TRBJ1-3; 7 bases line up with TRBD1. Germline values: CDR1 SGHTA, CDR2 FQGNSA. With V trimmed by 1 base and J by 0 bases, 6 bases remained unmatched. The CDR3 spans 17 residues. The CDR3 bases are TGTGCCAGCAGCTTAGTGGCAGGGGGTCTCTCTGGAAACACCATATATTTT. It specifies CASSLVAGGLSGNTIYF.

The chain is built from TRBV5-1 and TRBJ2-1; the match to TRBD2 covers 7 bases. Germline V lookup: CDR1 SGHRS, CDR2 YFSETQ. V lost 4 bases and J lost 4; bases outside the gene matches: 11. This CDR3 has 16 amino acids. The CDR3 region has the DNA TGCGCCAGCAGCATATCCCCTACGGGGGGATACAATGAGCAGTTCTTC. This codes for CASSISPTGGYNEQFF.

This clone was seen a few times. The gene calls are TRBV4-3 and TRBJ1-5, with D possibly matching TRBD1 (5 bases). The CDR3 is 14 amino acids. Germline values: CDR1 LGHNA, CDR2 YSLEER. V gave up 4 bases and J gave up 9 bases, with 16 bases separating them. In DNA, the CDR3 is TGCGCCAGCAGCCCTACTCAAGCAGGGAGGCCCCAGCATTTT. Translation gives CASSPTQAGRPQHF.

The rearrangement joins TRBV10-3 to TRBJ1-4; maybe TRBD1 (6 bases). CDR1 and CDR2 (germline): ENHRY, SYGVKD. This CDR3 spans 15 amino acids. V lost 3 bases and J lost 6, with 14 bases in between. This chain's CDR3 is CAISDNSGADEKLFF. The CDR3, as DNA: TGTGCCATCAGTGATAATTCGGGGGCTGATGAAAAACTGTTTTTT.

CDR3 sequence (DNA): TGTGCCAGCAGCTCGACCAGCAATCAGCCCCAGCATTTT. Protein sequence: CASSSTSNQPQHF. The rearrangement joins TRBV11-2 to TRBJ1-5; D not resolved. CDR3 length: 13 amino acids. CDR1 and CDR2 (germline): SGHAT, FQNNGV. The V gene lost 4 bases and the J gene lost 1 base, with 5 bases spanning the gap.

The chain recombines TRBV15 with TRBJ2-7; tentatively, D is TRBD1 or TRBD2 (6 bases each). The V gene lost 0 bases and the J gene lost 0 bases, with 15 bases spanning the gap. Germline V CDR1 and CDR2: LNHNV, YYDKDF (reference sequence). The CDR3 spans 17 residues. The CDR3 spells CATSRDGGSGASYEQYF. The DNA for the CDR3 is TGTGCCACCAGCAGAGATGGGGGGTCGGGGGCCTCCTACGAGCAGTACTTC.